Shown below are 2 T cell receptor beta chains from a single sample sequenced in a study of T cell repertoires in cytomegalovirus infection. TCRdb ran MiXCR on the reads and lists one entry per CDR3 protein. The sample yields over 95,000 distinct CDR3 sequences, around 30% seen once. What these receptors recognize is not known. The sample was CD8+ T cells from cultured PBMCs, taken from culture after CMV antigen stimulation. The receptors originated from a human donor in good health (CMV status not recorded). Some clones in this sample may be carry-over from other donors' samples.

In its sample, this clonotype was seen many times. This chain links TRBV7-2 with TRBJ1-5; unclear D gene. Germline V gene lookup returns CDR1 SGHTA and CDR2 FQGNSA. This CDR3 is built from 14 residues. Trimming left V 2 bases short and J 5 bases short, with 10 bases between. CDR3 sequence: CASSLIQPDQPQHF. DNA for the CDR3: TGTGCCAGCAGCTTAATCCAGCCGGATCAGCCCCAGCATTTT.

This clonotype was observed a handful of times. The chain has TRBV7-2 and TRBJ2-3, with 9 bases that match TRBD2. The CDR3 sequence is 17 residues long. Trimming took 3 bases from V and 3 from J; bases not matched to a gene: 10. CDR1 and CDR2 from the germline V gene are SGHTA and FQGNSA. This chain's CDR3 is CASSFLSYSGGTDTQYF. The CDR3 nucleotides are TGTGCCAGCAGCTTTTTATCTTATAGCGGGGGAACAGATACGCAGTATTTT.